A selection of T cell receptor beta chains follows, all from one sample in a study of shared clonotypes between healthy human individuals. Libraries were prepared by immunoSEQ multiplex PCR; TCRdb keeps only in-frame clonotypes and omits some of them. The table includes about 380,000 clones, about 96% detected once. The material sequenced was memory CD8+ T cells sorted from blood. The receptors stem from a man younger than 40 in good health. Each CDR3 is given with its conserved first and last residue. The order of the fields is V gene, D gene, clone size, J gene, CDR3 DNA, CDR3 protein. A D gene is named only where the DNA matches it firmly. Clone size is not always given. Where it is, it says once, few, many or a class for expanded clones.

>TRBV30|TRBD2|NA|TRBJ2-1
TGTGCCTGGAGTTTCTGGACTAGCGGGAACAATGAGCAGTTCTTC
CAWSFWTSGNNEQFF
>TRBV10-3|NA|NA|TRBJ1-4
TGTGCCATCAGGCCGGGACCTCAACTAATTGATGAAAAACTGTTTTTT
CAIRPGPQLIDEKLFF
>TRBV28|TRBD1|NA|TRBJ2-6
TGTGCCAGCAGTCCCGGACAGGGGCTCTCTGGGGCCAACGTCCTGACTTTC
CASSPGQGLSGANVLTF
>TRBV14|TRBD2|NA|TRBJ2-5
TGTGCCAGCAGCCAAGATGGGCTAGCGGGAGAGACCCAGTACTTC
CASSQDGLAGETQYF
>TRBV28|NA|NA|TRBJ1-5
TGTGCCAGCACAGGAAGTGGCAGCGTCTATAGCAATCAGCCCCAGCATTTT
CASTGSGSVYSNQPQHF
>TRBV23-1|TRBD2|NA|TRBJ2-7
TGCGCCAGCACGTCGCTGACAGGGGCACGGACTAGCGGGAGCCTCGAGCAGTACTTC
CASTSLTGARTSGSLEQYF
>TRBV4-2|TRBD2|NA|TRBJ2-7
TGTGCCAGCAGCCAAGAGAAAGGGAGCGGGAGGGCCTACGAGCAGTACTTC
CASSQEKGSGRAYEQYF
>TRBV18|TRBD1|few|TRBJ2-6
TGTGCCAGCTCACAGGGACAGGGTAACTCTGGGGCCAACGTCCTGACTTTC
CASSQGQGNSGANVLTF
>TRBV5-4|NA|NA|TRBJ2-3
TGTGCCAGCAGCATTGGGCGGGTCACAGATACGCAGTATTTT
CASSIGRVTDTQYF
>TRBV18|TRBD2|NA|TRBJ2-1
TGTGCCAGCTCACCGGGACTAGCGAATGAGCAGTTCTTC
CASSPGLANEQFF
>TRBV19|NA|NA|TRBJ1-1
TGTGCCACCCAGAATATGATAAACACTGAAGCTTTCTTT
CATQNMINTEAFF
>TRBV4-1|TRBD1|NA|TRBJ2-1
TGCGCCAGCAGCCAAGATTGGGACAGGGCTAATGAGCAGTTCTTC
CASSQDWDRANEQFF
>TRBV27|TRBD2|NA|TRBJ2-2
TGTGCCAGCAGTTTTCGGACTAGCGGGAGGGCCGGGGAGCTGTTTTTT
CASSFRTSGRAGELFF
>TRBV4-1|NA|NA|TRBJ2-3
TGCGCCAGCAGCCAAGTCATGAGGAGGATCACAGATACGCAGTATTTT
CASSQVMRRITDTQYF
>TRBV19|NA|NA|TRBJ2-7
TGTGCCAGTAGTATAGATCGGAGCGGAGCCTACGAGCAGTACTTC
CASSIDRSGAYEQYF
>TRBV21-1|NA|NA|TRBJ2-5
TGTGCCAGCAGCCGTTTCCCGGGAGAAGACCAGTACTTC
CASSRFPGEDQYF
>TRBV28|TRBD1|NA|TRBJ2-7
TGTGCCAGCAGTCCTGTACAGGGGACCTACGAGCAGTACTTC
CASSPVQGTYEQYF
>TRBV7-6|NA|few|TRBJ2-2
TGTGCCAGCAGCTGGGGGAACACCGGGGAGCTGTTTTTT
CASSWGNTGELFF
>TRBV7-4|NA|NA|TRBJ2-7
TGTGCCAGCAGCGCAAACCGGGACTCCTACGAGCAGTACTTC
CASSANRDSYEQYF
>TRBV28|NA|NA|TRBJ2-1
TGTGCCAGCAGTTTAAGGGCCGGGGCCCGGGGAAGCTCCTACAATGAGCAGTTCTTC
CASSLRAGARGSSYNEQFF
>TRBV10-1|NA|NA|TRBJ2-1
TGCGCCAGCAGTGATCTCGCGGACAATGAGCAGTTCTTC
CASSDLADNEQFF
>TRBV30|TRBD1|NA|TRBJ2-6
TGTGCCTCCTGGGGACAGGGCTCTGGGGCCAACGTCCTGACTTTC
CASWGQGSGANVLTF
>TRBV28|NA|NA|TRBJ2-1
TGTGCCAGCAGTTTCATCCTTAATGAGCAGTTCTTC
CASSFILNEQFF
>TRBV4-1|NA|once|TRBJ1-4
TGCGCCAGCAGCCAAGATCACAGACTCAATGAAAAACTGTTTTTT
CASSQDHRLNEKLFF
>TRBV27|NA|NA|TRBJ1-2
TGTGCCAGCAGTTTATCCCGGGCCCAATCCCAAACTTATGGCTACACCTTC
CASSLSRAQSQTYGYTF
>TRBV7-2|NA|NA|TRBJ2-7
TGTGCCAGCAGCGAACTAGATCCCTACGAGCAGTACTTC
CASSELDPYEQYF
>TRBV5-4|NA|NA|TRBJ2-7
TGTGCCAGCAGCCTGGACGGAACCTACGAGCAGTATTTC
CASSLDGTYEQYF
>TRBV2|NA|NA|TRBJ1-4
TGTGCCAGCACCCGTTTGAATGAAAAACTGTTTTTT
CASTRLNEKLFF
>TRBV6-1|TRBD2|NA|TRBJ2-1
TGTGCCAGCAGAAGACTAGCGGGTTACAATGAGCAGTTCTTC
CASRRLAGYNEQFF